This T cell receptor (beta chain) was identified in a study of Ad26.COV2.S vaccination and SARS-CoV-2 variants (dated by TCRdb to the early 2020s). For the study in its entirety: Vaccine-arm donors were drawn from COV1001, a multicentre, randomized, double-blind, placebo-controlled phase I-IIa trial of Ad26.COV2.S in healthy adults. Ad26.COV2.S was administered intramuscularly at 5 x 10^10 or 1 x 10^11 viral particles, either as a single shot or as two shots given 56 days apart. TCRbeta repertoire sequencing served as the tool for gauging how specific and how broad the SARS-CoV-2-reactive T cell receptors were following Ad26.COV2.S vaccination. A total of approximately 30 samples were included in the TCR-sequenced set, comprising about 20 Ad26.COV2.S vaccine recipients, 5 placebo recipients and 8 SARS-CoV-2 convalescent individuals. Trial participants were randomized into five groups of five: low-dose or high-dose Ad26.COV2.S given once or twice, or placebo on both occasions. Investigators did not know the trial group allocation while performing experiments and assessing outcomes.

V was cut back by 6 bases and J by 1 base, leaving a gap of 25 bases between them. Including cysteine and phenylalanine, the CDR3 has 19 amino acids. Solely the CDR3 DNA is kept, with 57 bases framed from the first base. Taken from the germline V gene, the CDR1 and CDR2 loops are ENHRY and SYGVKD. TCRbeta CDR3 regions were sequenced with the immunoSEQ Assay. After extraction, genomic DNA underwent amplification by bias-controlled multiplex PCR, followed by high-throughput sequencing. In the authors' own workflow: To quantify the absolute abundance of every unique TCRbeta CDR3 region, sequences were collapsed and filtered. T cell fraction was estimated by normalizing TCRbeta template counts to usable DNA, with usable DNA measured through amplification of reference genes found in all nucleated cells. Repertoire TCRs were annotated as SARS-CoV-2-specific by exact matching of V gene, CDR3 amino acid sequence and J gene to a known reactive TCR set. The reference SARS-CoV-2 TCR set was obtained from MIRA and was filtered for enrichment in COVID-19-positive ImmuneCODE repertoires, whereby public or cross-reactive TCRs were removed. Using the MIRA antigens, annotated TCRs were further analysed by specific ORF or by position within an ORF. Breadth was defined as annotated unique rearrangements over total unique productive rearrangements; depth was the summed frequency of those rearrangements. Group comparisons of TCR breadth used two-sided Wilcoxon rank-sum tests. TCRdb carries this immuneACCESS record with in-frame sequences only. Its versions omit some clonotypes, under half of them owing to an unresolved V gene in the studies checked, with the rest unexplained. Clonal size and the V and J genes are those of that table, whereas D and trimming came from the DNA. Recorded for this sample are about 350,000 clones; more than 85% of them occurred a single time. The ten most abundant clones make up just under 5% of the sample.

For this clone: There is no known antigen for this receptor. The sample holds no much larger clone one base away, and base qualities are not on file.

Read against the paper, the sample's treatment or condition label means: 15 to 20 received Ad26.COV2.S at low or high dose, single or two shots; roughly five received placebo; per-sample allocation not given. For vaccine and placebo recipients, repertoires were sequenced using samples collected on day 63 after the first injection. Cohort 1b enrolled about 25 adults aged 18-55 years at a single site in Boston, USA, between 29 July and 7 August 2020. As a vaccine, Ad26.COV2.S was a replication-incompetent adenovirus type 26 vector that expressed a prefusion-stabilized SARS-CoV-2 spike protein derived from the original Wuhan strain. Paper-wide results and their limitations: Comparing responses between vaccine doses or regimens was not something the study was powered to do. Comparable non-spike TCR breadth was observed between vaccine and placebo recipients, consistent with only spike being contained in the vaccine. The authors noted that the TCR breadth and depth analyses may have underestimated total T cell responses. Substantial breadth of spike-specific CD8+ and CD4+ T cell responses was reported after vaccination. Compared with placebo recipients, Ad26.COV2.S recipients showed higher spike-specific TCR breadth (P = 0.0014).

This receptor chain uses TRBV10-3 and TRBJ1-3, with the D gene call left open. Specimen: peripheral blood, collected in a trial of Ad26.COV2.S vaccine versus placebo. The TCR sequence derives from a person between 18 and 65 years old who received the Ad26.COV2.S COVID-19 vaccine or a placebo. The CDR3 has the sequence CAISPQGWGEGFSGNTIYF. The sequenced DNA: TGTGCCATCAGCCCTCAAGGATGGGGAGAGGGTTTTTCTGGAAACACCATATATTTT.